The 5 T cell receptor beta chains below were found in one sample sequenced in a study of T cell clones after liver transplantation. Sequenced by immunoSEQ multiplex PCR; TCRdb stores in-frame clones only, minus some. In the table there are 95,000 to 110,000 clones, around 80% of which are singletons. Sequencing was performed on CD4+ T cells from blood, taken around 48 months after liver transplant. The receptors stem from a human patient who received a liver transplant. The graft donor may account for some of the T cells.

The chain combines TRBV6-5 with TRBJ2-7; maybe TRBD1 (6 bases). Trimming pared 3 bases from V and 4 bases from J, leaving 13 bases between. In germline, CDR1 is MNHEY, CDR2 SVGAGI. The CDR3 sequence is 14 residues long. This CDR3 is CASSYRQERYEQYF. In nucleotides, the CDR3 is TGTGCCAGCAGTTATCGACAGGAGAGGTACGAGCAGTACTTC.

The rearrangement joins TRBV5-4 to TRBJ2-1, with 10 bases aligning to TRBD2. CDR3 size: 15 residues. Trimming at V came to 1 base and at J to 5 bases, leaving 3 bases not matched to a gene. CDR1 is SGHNT, CDR2 YYREEE, per germline (reference sequence). Here the CDR3 reads CASSLTGLANNEQFF. The CDR3 DNA reads as TGTGCCAGCAGCTTGACGGGACTAGCGAACAATGAGCAGTTCTTC.

The rearrangement uses TRBV7-7 and TRBJ1-3; 7 bases are a match to TRBD1. This CDR3 is 14 amino acids long. The V and J ends lost 4 bases and 2 bases, in that order; junction bases with no gene match: 2. Germline V CDR1 and CDR2: SSHAT, FNYEAQ (reference sequence). The CDR3: CASSSGTAGNTIYF. The CDR3 coding sequence is TGTGCCAGCAGCTCAGGGACAGCTGGAAACACCATATATTTT.

This chain uses TRBV15 with TRBJ2-7; 8 bases agree with TRBD1. CDR1 and CDR2 (germline): LNHNV, YYDKDF (reference sequence). This CDR3 is built from 14 residues. The V and J ends lost 4 bases and 3 bases, in that order; junction bases with no gene match: 5. CDR3 in amino acids: CATSKDRELYEQYF. CDR3 nucleotides: TGTGCCACCAGCAAGGACAGGGAGCTCTACGAGCAGTACTTC.

V is TRBV7-6 and J is TRBJ2-7; TRBD1 is a possible D gene (5 bases). This CDR3 contains 15 residues. V shed 1 base and J shed 0 bases, with 10 bases lying between them. Germline V lookup: CDR1 SGHVS, CDR2 FNYEAQ. Here the CDR3 reads CASSLEQASSYEQYF. The CDR3 DNA sequence: TGTGCCAGCAGCTTAGAACAGGCGAGCTCCTACGAGCAGTACTTC.